These 16 T cell receptor beta chains were sequenced from one sample in a study of shared clonotypes between healthy human individuals. Measured with immunoSEQ multiplex PCR; TCRdb has only the in-frame clones, and not every one. Of some 2.1 million clones listed, around 93% are singletons. Naive CD8 cells comprised CD45RO-negative, CCR7-positively selected cells, excluding terminally differentiated effector memory CD45RA+ cells. The sequenced sample consisted of naive CD8+ T cells from PBMCs. These receptors were collected from a man younger than 35 in good health. Some clones in this sample may be carry-over from other donors' samples.

Of note for this clone: Other DNA variants within this sample encode the same CDR3. J is TRBJ2-7 and V is TRBV4-1; no clear D. This CDR3 has 14 amino acids. V dropped 1 base and J dropped 0 bases, with 7 bases sitting between them. Germline CDR1 and CDR2: MGHRA and YSYEKL. The CDR3 sequence is CASSQVTGSYEQYF. The CDR3 region has the DNA TGCGCCAGCAGCCAAGTTACGGGCTCCTACGAGCAGTACTTC.

The genes are TRBV20-1 and TRBJ2-7; unclear D gene. The V gene's germline CDR1 is DFQATT and CDR2 SNEGSKA (reference sequence). V lost 8 bases and J 5 bases, leaving 13 bases between the germline ends. The CDR3 loop spans 11 amino acids. CDR3 nucleotide sequence: TGCAGTACGATCAGGCTCCACGAGCAGTACTTC. Amino acid sequence: CSTIRLHEQYF.

The gene calls are TRBV7-9 and TRBJ1-2; TRBD1 aligns across 9 bases. The CDR3 runs 17 residues. Trimming at V came to 5 bases and at J to 2 bases, leaving 12 bases not matched to a gene. Germline V CDR1 and CDR2: SEHNR, FQNEAQ (reference sequence). The CDR3 sequence is CASSPRTGEGFNYGYTF. CDR3 in DNA: TGTGCCAGCAGCCCCCGGACAGGGGAGGGCTTCAACTATGGCTACACCTTC.

The chain employs TRBV7-6 and TRBJ2-7, with D hard to call. This CDR3 contains 15 residues. The V and J ends lost 5 bases and 0 bases respectively, with 14 bases between them. Germline lookup yields CDR1 SGHVS and CDR2 FNYEAQ. CDR3: CASSRELSYSYEQYF. CDR3 in DNA: TGTGCCAGCAGCAGGGAATTAAGTTACTCCTACGAGCAGTACTTC.

The rearrangement uses TRBV2 and TRBJ2-1; TRBD1 agrees at 7 bases. The CDR3 runs to 15 residues. Germline V gives CDR1 SNHLY, CDR2 FYNNEI. V lost 1 base to trimming and J lost 4 bases; unmatched junction nucleotides: 4. CDR3 in amino acids: CASSEEGARYNEQFF. The CDR3 DNA follows: TGTGCCAGCAGTGAAGAGGGGGCGAGGTACAATGAGCAGTTCTTC.

The gene calls are TRBV14 and TRBJ2-3; maybe TRBD2 (5 bases). From germline, CDR1 is SGHDN and CDR2 FVKESK. This CDR3 is 18 amino acids long. The V gene lost 0 bases and the J gene lost 2 bases, with 18 bases spanning the gap. The CDR3 DNA is TGTGCCAGCAGCCAAGATGCCCTAGCCGACCTAAACACAGATACGCAGTATTTT. Residues: CASSQDALADLNTDTQYF.

In the case of this clone: This specimen includes other DNA sequences encoding the same CDR3. The chain carries TRBV27 and TRBJ1-1; the D is unclear. CDR3 size: 12 residues. Germline V gene data show CDR1 as MNHEY and CDR2 as SMNVEV (reference sequence). The V gene lost 8 bases and the J gene lost 1 base, with 8 bases spanning the gap. The CDR3 region has the DNA TGTGCCAGCCGCGTGGGGAACACTGAAGCTTTCTTT. Its translation is CASRVGNTEAFF.

The V gene is TRBV19, the J gene TRBJ1-1; D not certain. There are 14 residues in the CDR3. CDR1 and CDR2 (germline): LNHDA, SQIVND (reference sequence). V shed 1 base and J shed 4 bases, with 10 bases lying between them. CDR3 in amino acids: CASSIVGLRTEAFF. CDR3 DNA sequence: TGTGCCAGTAGTATAGTAGGGTTGCGCACTGAAGCTTTCTTT.

The chain recombines TRBV14 with TRBJ1-4; unclear D gene. The CDR3 is 13 amino acids. Trimming pared 8 bases from V and 8 bases from J, leaving 15 bases between. Germline V gene lookup returns CDR1 SGHDN and CDR2 FVKESK. For the CDR3, the DNA is TGTGCCAGCTCGATGGCCAGTGAGGAAAAACTGTTTTTT. Its protein product is CASSMASEEKLFF.

The genes are TRBV19 and TRBJ2-5; D could derive from TRBD1 or TRBD2 (6 bases each). V was pared by 6 bases and J by 5 bases, with 13 bases between. Germline loops: CDR1 LNHDA, CDR2 SQIVND (reference sequence). CDR3 length: 13 amino acids. The CDR3 region has the DNA TGTGCCAGTAGGGAGGGGGTAAGGGAGACCCAGTACTTC. Translating it yields CASREGVRETQYF. Full variable domain (outside the CDR3, taken from reference TRBV19 and TRBJ2-5): DGGITQSPKYLFRKEGQNVTLSCEQNLNHDAMYWYRQDPGQGLRLIYYSQIVNDFQKGDIAEGYSVSREKKESFPLTVTSAQKNPTAFYLCASREGVRETQYFGPGTRLLVL.

The chain recombines TRBV6-1 with TRBJ2-7, with no clear D. With 7 bases removed from V and 0 bases from J, the gap between germline ends came to 10 bases. Looked up from germline, CDR1 is MNHNS and CDR2 is SASEGT. This CDR3 contains 13 residues. CDR3 coding DNA: TGTGCCAGCACCTACGGTTCCTCCTACGAGCAGTACTTC. Its protein product is CASTYGSSYEQYF.

Only one count was recorded for this clone. CDR3 bases: TGTGCCAGCAGCCGGGTAGCGGAGGAGACCCAGTACTTC. Residues: CASSRVAEETQYF. The chain recombines TRBV7-9 with TRBJ2-5; weak D call: TRBD2 (6 bases). CDR1 is SEHNR, CDR2 FQNEAQ, per germline (reference sequence). The CDR3 contains 13 residues. The ends were cut back, 5 bases at V and 5 bases at J, with 12 bases in the middle.

The chain is built from TRBV4-2 and TRBJ1-3; D possibly corresponds to TRBD1 (5 bases). Per the germline V gene, CDR1 is LGHNA and CDR2 is YNFKEQ. Deletions cut 1 base from V and 0 bases from J, with 13 bases between. The CDR3 has 17 amino acids. The CDR3 loop is CASSQVLGASSGNTIYF. Here the CDR3 DNA reads TGTGCCAGCAGCCAAGTTTTAGGGGCCAGCTCTGGAAACACCATATATTTT.

The chain uses TRBV4-3 and TRBJ2-7, with 7 bases fitting TRBD1. The V gene's germline CDR1 is LGHNA and CDR2 YSLEER. CDR3 length equals 14 residues. The V segment lost 2 bases and the J segment 3 bases; nucleotides outside the gene matches: 4. The CDR3 nucleotides are TGCGCCAGCAGCCAAAAAGGGGGCAGCTACGAGCAGTACTTC. Amino acids: CASSQKGGSYEQYF.

The chain recombines TRBV28 with TRBJ2-5, with D perhaps TRBD1 (8 bases). This CDR3 has 14 amino acids. The V gene lost 5 bases and the J gene lost 4 bases, with 14 bases spanning the gap. The germline CDR1 and CDR2 sequences are MDHEN and SYDVKM. The CDR3 spells CASSQTGEGETQYF. In DNA, the CDR3 is TGTGCCAGCAGTCAGACAGGGGAGGGAGAGACCCAGTACTTC. The full variable domain, with the rest looked up from reference TRBV28 and TRBJ2-5, is DVKVTQSSRYLVKRTGEKVFLECVQDMDHENMFWYRQDPGLGLRLIYFSYDVKMKEKGDIPEGYSVSREKKERFSLILESASTNQTSMYLCASSQTGEGETQYFGPGTRLLVL.

The V and J genes are TRBV10-3 and TRBJ2-1; 7 bases map to TRBD1. After removal of 6 bases from V and 3 bases from J, the junction contained 2 bases not matched to a gene. The CDR3 runs to 13 residues. CDR1 and CDR2 from the germline V gene are ENHRY and SYGVKD. The CDR3 loop reads CAIRTGYYNEQFF. Written as DNA, the CDR3 is TGTGCCATCAGGACAGGGTACTACAATGAGCAGTTCTTC.